The 21 T cell receptor beta chains below come from one sample, sequenced in a study of Ad26.COV2.S vaccination and SARS-CoV-2 variants. Sequenced by immunoSEQ multiplex PCR; TCRdb stores in-frame clones only, minus some. Of 300,000 to 450,000 clones in the sample, approximately 84% were seen once. Treatment defined: roughly 20 received Ad26.COV2.S at low or high dose, single or two shots; about 5 received placebo; per-sample allocation not given. At day 63 after the first vaccine or placebo injection, samples were drawn. This specimen was peripheral blood, taken in a trial of Ad26.COV2.S vaccine versus placebo. These receptors were obtained from a person between 18 and 65 years old who received the Ad26.COV2.S COVID-19 vaccine or a placebo.

The rearrangement links TRBV3-1 (or the pseudogene TRBV3-2) to TRBJ2-7; D might be TRBD1 (5 bases). There are 17 residues in the CDR3. Trimming removed 0 bases from V and 1 base from J, with 16 bases in between. Germline V CDR1 and CDR2: LGHDT, YNNKEL (reference sequence). The CDR3 sequence: CASSQEWGPRKSYEQYF. As DNA, the CDR3 is TGTGCCAGCAGCCAAGAATGGGGCCCGAGAAAATCCTACGAGCAGTACTTC.

CDR3: CASSETTGGNQPQHF. The CDR3 DNA reads TGTGCCAGCAGTGAAACCACAGGGGGAAATCAGCCCCAGCATTTT. This chain connects TRBV2 to TRBJ1-5; 8 nucleotides align to TRBD1. Germline lookup yields CDR1 SNHLY and CDR2 FYNNEI. V dropped 2 bases and J dropped 4; count of bases not matched to a gene: 4. The CDR3 runs 15 residues.

The chain uses TRBV30 and TRBJ2-1; 11 bases align to TRBD2. Germline lookup yields CDR1 GTSNPN and CDR2 SVGIG (reference sequence). The CDR3 is made up of 16 amino acids. Losses at the gene ends were 0 bases for V and 4 bases for J; bases not matched to a gene: 5. The DNA of the CDR3 is TGTGCCTGGAGTGTCCCCCTAGCGGGAGGTTACAATGAGCAGTTCTTC. Amino acids: CAWSVPLAGGYNEQFF.

This chain joins TRBV9 and TRBJ2-2; D possibly corresponds to TRBD2 (5 bases). The CDR3 has 18 amino acids. Trimming took off 0 bases at V and 7 bases at J, with 22 bases between the two ends. Looked up from germline, CDR1 is SGDLS and CDR2 is YYNGEE. The chain's CDR3 is CASSVDPGVNSLLGELFF. The CDR3 bases are TGTGCCAGCAGCGTAGATCCCGGGGTAAATTCGTTGCTCGGGGAGCTGTTTTTT.

J is TRBJ1-6 and V is TRBV18, with a possible D match to TRBD1 (6 bases). Trimming took 1 base from V and 11 from J, leaving 15 bases between them. CDR3 length: 15 residues. Per the germline V gene, CDR1 is KGHSH and CDR2 is LQKENI. Here the CDR3 reads CASSPQNQGNPPLHF. In nucleotides, the CDR3 is TGTGCCAGCTCACCACAAAATCAGGGGAATCCACCCCTCCACTTT.

The chain uses TRBV24-1 and TRBJ2-1; 9 nucleotides match TRBD2. The CDR3 is 15 residues long. Trimming removed 6 bases from V and 6 bases from J; junction bases left unmatched: 8. Germline CDR1 and CDR2: KGHDR and SFDVKD. Here the CDR3 DNA reads TGTGCCACCAGTCCCCGCGGGGGGGCCTCCAATGAGCAGTTCTTC. Translation: CATSPRGGASNEQFF.

The chain uses TRBV19 and TRBJ2-2; 11 nucleotides align to TRBD1. The CDR3 length is 16 residues. In germline, CDR1 is LNHDA, CDR2 SQIVND (reference sequence). J was trimmed by 6 bases and V by 6 bases; bases with no gene match: 9. This chain's CDR3 is CASRPTGTGGSGELFF. In DNA, the CDR3 is TGTGCCAGTAGACCGACCGGGACAGGGGGGTCCGGGGAGCTGTTTTTT.

The chain joins TRBV5-8 to TRBJ2-3; D is possibly TRBD2 (7 bases). The CDR3 spans 16 residues. The V end lost 0 bases, the J end lost 4 bases, and 15 bases lay between the germline ends. In germline, CDR1 is SGHTS, CDR2 YDEGEE. For the CDR3, the DNA is TGTGCCAGCAGCTTGGCCGGCACGGGGGGCCCAGATACGCAGTATTTT. Encoded protein: CASSLAGTGGPDTQYF.

The chain employs TRBV4-1 and TRBJ1-5; D may be TRBD1 (5 bases). Trimming left V 0 bases short and J 4 bases short, with 13 bases between. There are 16 residues in the CDR3. CDR1 MGHRA and CDR2 YSYEKL come from the germline V gene. The CDR3: CASSQEEGRKNQPQHF. In DNA, the CDR3 is TGCGCCAGCAGCCAAGAAGAGGGGCGGAAAAATCAGCCCCAGCATTTT.

The CDR3 loop reads CASSFIGTYEQYF. CDR3 DNA: TGTGCCAGCAGTTTCATTGGTACCTACGAGCAGTACTTC. The chain uses TRBV27 and TRBJ2-7; D not certain. The CDR3 contains 13 residues. The V gene lost 3 bases and the J gene lost 2 bases, with 8 bases spanning the gap. Germline V CDR1 and CDR2: MNHEY, SMNVEV (reference sequence).

The chain links TRBV18 to TRBJ1-3; no reliable D call. Germline-derived CDR1 and CDR2 are KGHSH and LQKENI. Trimming stripped 2 bases from V and 4 bases from J, with 9 bases between. This CDR3 region has 14 residues. Here the CDR3 reads CASSPSAGGNTIYF. The CDR3 DNA reads as TGTGCCAGCTCACCATCTGCGGGGGGAAACACCATATATTTT.

The genes are TRBV18 and TRBJ1-2; the D gene is possibly TRBD1 (6 bases). Per the germline V gene, CDR1 is KGHSH and CDR2 is LQKENI. Trimming took off 2 bases at V and 4 bases at J, with 17 bases between the two ends. The CDR3 is 16 residues long. CDR3: CASSPTPGQTSYGYTF. DNA of the CDR3: TGTGCCAGCTCACCAACACCCGGACAGACCAGCTATGGCTACACCTTC.

CDR3: CASSSDTDTQYF. CDR3 DNA sequence: TGTGCCAGCAGCTCGGATACAGATACGCAGTATTTT. The genes are TRBV5-4 and TRBJ2-3, with D unclear. The CDR3 contains 12 residues. The germline gives CDR1 SGHNT, CDR2 YYREEE (reference sequence). Trimming shortened V by 3 bases and J by 3 bases, and 5 bases separated the two germline ends.

V usage is TRBV10-3 and J usage is TRBJ2-3; 9 bases map to TRBD1. In germline, CDR1 is ENHRY, CDR2 SYGVKD. V lost 9 bases and J lost 0; bases outside the gene matches: 1. The CDR3 runs 13 residues. This chain's CDR3 is CAMGTGSTDTQYF. The CDR3, as DNA: TGTGCCATGGGGACAGGGAGCACAGATACGCAGTATTTT.

The rearrangement joins TRBV5-1 to TRBJ2-7, with D possibly TRBD1 on 5 matching bases. Trimming shortened V by 4 bases and J by 0 bases, and 8 bases separated the two germline ends. The germline V gene has CDR1 SGHRS and CDR2 YFSETQ. CDR3 length equals 13 residues. The CDR3 sequence: CASSTTDSYEQYF. The DNA of the CDR3 is TGCGCCAGCAGCACGACAGACTCCTACGAGCAGTACTTC.

V usage is TRBV7-2 and J usage is TRBJ2-7; D assignment may be TRBD1 or TRBD2 (5 bases each). The CDR3 sequence is 16 residues long. V was shortened by 1 base and J by 0 bases, with 13 bases between the two germline ends. Germline V lookup: CDR1 SGHTA, CDR2 FQGNSA. CDR3 nucleotide sequence: TGTGCCAGCAGCTTAGAGGGGACGGGGAGCTCCTACGAGCAGTACTTC. Translated, it gives CASSLEGTGSSYEQYF.

CDR3 DNA: TGTGCCAGCAGCGTAGGGCTAGGGGGATACTCACCCCTCCACTTT. Translated: CASSVGLGGYSPLHF. The rearrangement uses TRBV9 and TRBJ1-6; a weak D match, TRBD1 (6 bases). The CDR3 is made up of 15 amino acids. Germline V gives CDR1 SGDLS, CDR2 YYNGEE. With 0 bases removed from V and 10 bases from J, the gap between germline ends came to 14 bases.

The V call is TRBV3-1 (or the pseudogene TRBV3-2), the J call TRBJ2-7; D may match TRBD1 or TRBD2 (5 bases each). There are 14 residues in the CDR3. Germline V gives CDR1 LGHDT, CDR2 YNNKEL (reference sequence). Trimming took 4 bases from V and 3 from J, leaving 13 bases between them. The CDR3 is CASSPDQGDYEQYF. The CDR3 nucleotides are TGTGCCAGCAGCCCCGATCAGGGAGACTACGAGCAGTACTTC.

The DNA for the CDR3 is TGTGCCAGCAGTTCGGTTGAGCGGGATACGCAGTATTTT. Protein product: CASSSVERDTQYF. The V call is TRBV28, the J call TRBJ2-3, with D possibly matching TRBD2 (5 bases). The CDR3 contains 13 residues. Germline V gives CDR1 MDHEN, CDR2 SYDVKM. Trimming stripped 4 bases from V and 6 bases from J, with 11 bases between.

V usage is TRBV27 and J usage is TRBJ2-3, with no clear D. The CDR3 spans 13 residues. V lost 3 bases, J lost 2 bases, and 6 bases lay in between. Germline V gene data show CDR1 as MNHEY and CDR2 as SMNVEV (reference sequence). The CDR3 protein is CASSFPNTDTQYF. The CDR3 nucleotides read TGTGCCAGCAGTTTCCCTAACACAGATACGCAGTATTTT.

The chain couples TRBV7-8 to TRBJ2-1; 8 bases line up with TRBD1. V lost 2 bases, J lost 9 bases, and 9 bases stayed unmatched. The CDR3 loop spans 15 amino acids. The germline V gene has CDR1 SGHVS and CDR2 FQNEAQ. Written as DNA, the CDR3 is TGTGCCAGCAGCTTACTAGGACAGGGTTTGAGTGAGCAGTTCTTC. Encoded protein: CASSLLGQGLSEQFF.